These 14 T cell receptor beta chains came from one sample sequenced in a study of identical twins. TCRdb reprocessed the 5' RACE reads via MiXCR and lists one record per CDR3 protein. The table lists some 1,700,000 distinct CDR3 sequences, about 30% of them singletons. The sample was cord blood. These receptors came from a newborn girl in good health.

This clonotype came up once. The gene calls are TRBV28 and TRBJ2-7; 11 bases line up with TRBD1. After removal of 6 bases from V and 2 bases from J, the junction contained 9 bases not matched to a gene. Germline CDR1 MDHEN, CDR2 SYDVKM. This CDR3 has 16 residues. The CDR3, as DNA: TGTGCCAGCAGCTATTACCCGGGACAGGGGGCCTACGAGCAGTACTTC. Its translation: CASSYYPGQGAYEQYF.

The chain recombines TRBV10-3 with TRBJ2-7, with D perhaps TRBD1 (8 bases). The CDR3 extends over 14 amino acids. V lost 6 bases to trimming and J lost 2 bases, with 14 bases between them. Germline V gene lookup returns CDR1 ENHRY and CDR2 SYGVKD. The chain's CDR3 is CAIRPQGGPYEQYF. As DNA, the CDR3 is TGTGCCATCAGACCACAGGGGGGGCCCTACGAGCAGTACTTC.

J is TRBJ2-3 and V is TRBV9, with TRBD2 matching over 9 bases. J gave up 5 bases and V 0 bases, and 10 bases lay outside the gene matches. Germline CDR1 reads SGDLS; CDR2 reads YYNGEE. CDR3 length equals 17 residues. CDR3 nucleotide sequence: TGTGCCAGCAGCGTAGAGGCGGGAGGGCCGCGGATAGATACGCAGTATTTT. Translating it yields CASSVEAGGPRIDTQYF.

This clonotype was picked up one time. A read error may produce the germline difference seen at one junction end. CDR3 DNA sequence: TGTGCCACCAGTGACCCAACGGGGACAGGGACCCACAATGAGCACTTCTTC. Its protein is CATSDPTGTGTHNEHFF. This chain links TRBV24-1 with TRBJ2-1; 9 bases map to TRBD1. Germline V lookup: CDR1 KGHDR, CDR2 SFDVKD. The CDR3 runs to 17 residues.

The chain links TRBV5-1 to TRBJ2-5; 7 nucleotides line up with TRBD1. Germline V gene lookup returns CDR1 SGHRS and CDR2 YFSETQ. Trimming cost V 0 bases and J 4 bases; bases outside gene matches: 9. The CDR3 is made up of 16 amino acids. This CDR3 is CASSLGSTGIGETQYF. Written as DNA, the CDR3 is TGCGCCAGCAGCTTGGGTTCGACAGGGATAGGAGAGACCCAGTACTTC.

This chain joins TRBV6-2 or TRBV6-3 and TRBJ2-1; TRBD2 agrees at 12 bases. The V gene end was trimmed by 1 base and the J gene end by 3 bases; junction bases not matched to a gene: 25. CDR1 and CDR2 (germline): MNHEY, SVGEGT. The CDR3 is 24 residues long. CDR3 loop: CASSYFGHQGLAGRVYYYYNEQFF. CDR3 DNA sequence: TGTGCCAGCAGTTACTTCGGACACCAAGGACTAGCGGGAAGGGTCTACTACTACTACAATGAGCAGTTCTTC.

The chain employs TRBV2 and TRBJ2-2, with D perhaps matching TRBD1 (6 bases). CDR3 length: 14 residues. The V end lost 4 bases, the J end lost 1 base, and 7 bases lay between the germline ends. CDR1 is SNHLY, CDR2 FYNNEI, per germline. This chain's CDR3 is CASSGGQNTGELFF. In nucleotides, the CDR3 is TGTGCCAGCAGTGGGGGACAGAACACCGGGGAGCTGTTTTTT.

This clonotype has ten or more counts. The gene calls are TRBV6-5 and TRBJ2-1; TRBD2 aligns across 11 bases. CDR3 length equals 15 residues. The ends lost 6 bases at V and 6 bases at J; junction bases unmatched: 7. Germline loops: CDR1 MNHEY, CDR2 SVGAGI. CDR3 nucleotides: TGTGCCAGCAGGCAGACTAGCGGGATTCCCAATGAGCAGTTCTTC. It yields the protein CASRQTSGIPNEQFF.

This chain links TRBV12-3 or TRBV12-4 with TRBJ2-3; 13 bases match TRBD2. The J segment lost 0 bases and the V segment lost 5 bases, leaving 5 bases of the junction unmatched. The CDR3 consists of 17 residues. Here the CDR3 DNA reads TGTGCCAGCAGTCCCACTAGCGGGGGGGTAAGCACAGATACGCAGTATTTT. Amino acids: CASSPTSGGVSTDTQYF.

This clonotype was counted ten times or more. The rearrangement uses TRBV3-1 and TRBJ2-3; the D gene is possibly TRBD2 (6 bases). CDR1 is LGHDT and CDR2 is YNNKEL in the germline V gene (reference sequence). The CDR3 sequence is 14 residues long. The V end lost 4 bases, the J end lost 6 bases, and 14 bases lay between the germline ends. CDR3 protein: CASSLVSGVDTQYF. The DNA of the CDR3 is TGTGCCAGCAGCCTAGTTTCGGGGGTTGATACGCAGTATTTT.

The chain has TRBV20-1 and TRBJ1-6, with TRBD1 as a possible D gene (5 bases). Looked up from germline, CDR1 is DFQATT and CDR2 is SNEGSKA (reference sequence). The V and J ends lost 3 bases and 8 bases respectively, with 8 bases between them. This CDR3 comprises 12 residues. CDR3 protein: CSARGRDSPLHF. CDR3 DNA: TGCAGTGCTAGGGGACGGGATTCACCCCTCCACTTT.

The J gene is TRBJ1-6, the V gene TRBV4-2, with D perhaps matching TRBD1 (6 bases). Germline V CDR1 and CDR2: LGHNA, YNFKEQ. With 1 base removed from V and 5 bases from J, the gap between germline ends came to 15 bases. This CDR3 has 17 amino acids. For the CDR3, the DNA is TGTGCCAGCAGCCAAGGAGGCGGGGGGCCGAATAATTCACCCCTCCACTTT. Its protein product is CASSQGGGGPNNSPLHF.

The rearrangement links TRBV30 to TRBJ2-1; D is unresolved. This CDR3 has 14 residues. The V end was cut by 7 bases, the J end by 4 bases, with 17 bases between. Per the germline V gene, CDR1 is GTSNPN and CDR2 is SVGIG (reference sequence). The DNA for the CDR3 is TGTGCCTACACCGGAAAATGGCAATACAATGAGCAGTTCTTC. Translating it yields CAYTGKWQYNEQFF.

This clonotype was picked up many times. The CDR3 sequence: CASSYRSSYNEQFF. The CDR3 bases are TGTGCCAGCAGTTACCGGAGCTCCTACAATGAGCAGTTCTTC. This chain connects TRBV6-5 to TRBJ2-1; no clear D. With 2 bases removed from V and 0 bases from J, the gap between germline ends came to 5 bases. This CDR3 has 14 residues. CDR1 MNHEY and CDR2 SVGAGI come from the germline V gene.